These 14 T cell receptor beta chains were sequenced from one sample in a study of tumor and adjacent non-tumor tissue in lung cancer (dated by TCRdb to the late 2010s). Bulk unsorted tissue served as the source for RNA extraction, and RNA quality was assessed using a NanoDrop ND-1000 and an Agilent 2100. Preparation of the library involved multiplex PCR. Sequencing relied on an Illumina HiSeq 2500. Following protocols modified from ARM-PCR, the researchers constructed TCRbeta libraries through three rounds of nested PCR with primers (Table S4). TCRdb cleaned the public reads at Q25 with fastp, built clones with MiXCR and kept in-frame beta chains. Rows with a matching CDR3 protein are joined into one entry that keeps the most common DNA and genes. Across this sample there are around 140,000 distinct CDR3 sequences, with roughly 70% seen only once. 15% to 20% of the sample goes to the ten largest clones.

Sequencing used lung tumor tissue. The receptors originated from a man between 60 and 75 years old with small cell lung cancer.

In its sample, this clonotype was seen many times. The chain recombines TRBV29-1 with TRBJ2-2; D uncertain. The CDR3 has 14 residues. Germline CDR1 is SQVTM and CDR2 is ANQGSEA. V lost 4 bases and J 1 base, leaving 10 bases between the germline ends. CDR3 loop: CSVGWQLNTGELFF. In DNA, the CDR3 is TGCAGCGTTGGGTGGCAATTGAACACCGGGGAGCTGTTTTTT.

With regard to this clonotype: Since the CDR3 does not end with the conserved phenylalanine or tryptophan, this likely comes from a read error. CDR3: CASSGERFTEAFV. CDR3 nucleotides: TGTGCCAGCAGTGGAGAACGGTTTACTGAAGCTTTCGTT. The chain uses TRBV5-4 and TRBJ1-1; D not certain. With 5 bases removed from V and 5 bases from J, the gap between germline ends came to 13 bases. Germline CDR1 reads SGHNT; CDR2 reads YYREEE (reference sequence). CDR3 size: 13 residues.

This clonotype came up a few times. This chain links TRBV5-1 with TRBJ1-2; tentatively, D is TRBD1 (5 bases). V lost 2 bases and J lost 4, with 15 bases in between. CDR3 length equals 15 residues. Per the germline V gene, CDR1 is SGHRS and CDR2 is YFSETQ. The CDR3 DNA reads TGCGCCAGCAGCTTAGCCCCCTTGCAGGGCTATGGCTACACCTTC. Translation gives CASSLAPLQGYGYTF.

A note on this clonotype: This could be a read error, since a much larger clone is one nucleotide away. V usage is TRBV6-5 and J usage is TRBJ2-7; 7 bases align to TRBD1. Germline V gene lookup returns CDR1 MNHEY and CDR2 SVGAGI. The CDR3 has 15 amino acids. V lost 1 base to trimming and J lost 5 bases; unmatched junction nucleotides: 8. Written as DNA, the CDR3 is TGTGCCAGCAGTTACTTGCAGTACAGGGGCCACGAGCAGTACTTC. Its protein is CASSYLQYRGHEQYF.

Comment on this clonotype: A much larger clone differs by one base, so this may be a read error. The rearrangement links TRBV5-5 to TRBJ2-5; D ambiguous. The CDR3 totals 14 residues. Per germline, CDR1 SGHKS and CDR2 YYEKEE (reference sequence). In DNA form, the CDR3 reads TGTGCCGGCAGCTTGAGTATCAGCGAAGAGACCCAGTACTTC. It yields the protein CAGSLSISEETQYF.

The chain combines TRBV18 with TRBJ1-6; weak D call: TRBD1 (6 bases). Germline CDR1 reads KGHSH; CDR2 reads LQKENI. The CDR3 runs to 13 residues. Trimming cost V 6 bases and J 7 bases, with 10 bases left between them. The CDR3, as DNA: TGTGCCAGCTCCCAGGGGCAGAATTCACCCCTCCACTTT. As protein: CASSQGQNSPLHF.

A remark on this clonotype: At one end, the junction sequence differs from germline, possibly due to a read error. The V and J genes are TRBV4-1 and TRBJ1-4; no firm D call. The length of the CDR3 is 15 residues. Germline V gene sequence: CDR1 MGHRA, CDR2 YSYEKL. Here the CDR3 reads CATSHPDWENEKLFF. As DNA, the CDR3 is TGCGCCACCAGCCACCCGGACTGGGAAAATGAAAAACTGTTTTTT.

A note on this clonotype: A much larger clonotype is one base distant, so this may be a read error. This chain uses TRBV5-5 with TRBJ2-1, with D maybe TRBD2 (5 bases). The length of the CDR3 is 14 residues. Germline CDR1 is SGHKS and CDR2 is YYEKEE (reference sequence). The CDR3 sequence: CARSFFGTYNEQFF. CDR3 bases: TGTGCCAGAAGCTTCTTCGGGACCTACAATGAGCAGTTCTTC. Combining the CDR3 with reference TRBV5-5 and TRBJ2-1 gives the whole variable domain DAGVTQSPTHLIKTRGQQVTLRCSPISGHKSVSWYQQVLGQGPQFIFQYYEKEERGRGNFPDRFSARQFPNYSSELNVNALLLGDSALYLCARSFFGTYNEQFFGPGTRLTVL.

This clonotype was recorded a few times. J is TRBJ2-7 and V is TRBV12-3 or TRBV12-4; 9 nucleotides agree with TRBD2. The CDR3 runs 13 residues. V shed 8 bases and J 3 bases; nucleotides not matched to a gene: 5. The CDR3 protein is CASQLAGFYEQYF. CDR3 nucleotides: TGTGCCAGCCAACTAGCGGGCTTCTACGAGCAGTACTTC.

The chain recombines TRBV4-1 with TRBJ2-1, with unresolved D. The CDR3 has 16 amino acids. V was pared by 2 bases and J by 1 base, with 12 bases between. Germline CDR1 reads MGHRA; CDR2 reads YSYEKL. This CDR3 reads CASSQFYNPSYNEQFF. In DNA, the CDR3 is TGCGCCAGCAGCCAATTCTACAATCCTTCCTACAATGAGCAGTTCTTC.

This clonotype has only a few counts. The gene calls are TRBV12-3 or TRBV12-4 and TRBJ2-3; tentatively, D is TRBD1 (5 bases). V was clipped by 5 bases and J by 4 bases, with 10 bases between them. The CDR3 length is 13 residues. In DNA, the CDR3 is TGTGCCAGCAGTCTAGGACATCCAGATACGCAGTATTTT. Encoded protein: CASSLGHPDTQYF.

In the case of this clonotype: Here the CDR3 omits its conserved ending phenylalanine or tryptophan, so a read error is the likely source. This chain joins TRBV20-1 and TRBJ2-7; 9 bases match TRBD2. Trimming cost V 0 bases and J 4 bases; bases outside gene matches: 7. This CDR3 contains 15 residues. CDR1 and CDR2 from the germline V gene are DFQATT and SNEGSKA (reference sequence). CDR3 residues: CSARDGTSCSYEQYS. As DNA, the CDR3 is TGCAGTGCTAGAGATGGGACTAGCTGTAGTTACGAGCAGTACTCC.

CDR3: CASSLYRGGQPQHF. The CDR3, as DNA: TGTGCCAGCAGCCTTTACAGGGGCGGACAGCCCCAGCATTTT. The J gene is TRBJ1-5, the V gene TRBV28; 7 bases map to TRBD1. The CDR3 sequence is 14 residues long. With V trimmed by 6 bases and J by 7 bases, 9 bases remained unmatched. Looked up from germline, CDR1 is MDHEN and CDR2 is SYDVKM. Full variable domain (missing parts from reference TRBV28 and TRBJ1-5): DVKVTQSSRYLVKRTGEKVFLECVQDMDHENMFWYRQDPGLGLRLIYFSYDVKMKEKGDIPEGYSVSREKKERFSLILESASTNQTSMYLCASSLYRGGQPQHFGDGTRLSIL.

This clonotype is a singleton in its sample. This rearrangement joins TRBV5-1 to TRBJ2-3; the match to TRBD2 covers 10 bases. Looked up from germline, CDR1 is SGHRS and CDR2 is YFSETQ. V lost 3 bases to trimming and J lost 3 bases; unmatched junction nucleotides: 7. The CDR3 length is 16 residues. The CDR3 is CASSSLAGGITDTQYF. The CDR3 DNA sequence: TGCGCCAGCAGCTCTTTAGCGGGAGGTATTACAGATACGCAGTATTTT.